This TCR beta chain was observed in a study of T cell changes during pregnancy in multiple sclerosis. Libraries were prepared by immunoSEQ multiplex PCR; TCRdb keeps only in-frame clonotypes and omits some of them. In the table there are about 34,000 clones, about nine tenths of which are singletons. This CDR3 spans 13 amino acids. This sequence joins TRBV21-1 and TRBJ1-1. TRBV21-1 is tagged as a pseudogene. The sequencing here drew on CD8+ T cells from peripheral blood mononuclear cells, taken before pregnancy. The TCR sequence derives from a female donor with multiple sclerosis, enrolled in a pregnancy study. The CDR3 nucleotides read TGTGCCAGCAGCAAAATCTCGGGGGAGAACTTTAGCTTT. It encodes CASSKISGENFSF.